Below, 22 T cell receptor beta chains from the same sample are listed, as sequenced in a study of blood T cell repertoires in COVID-19. Produced via immunoSEQ multiplex PCR; TCRdb's table is partial and in-frame only. The table includes a few hundred thousand clones, less than 90% detected once. The sequencing sample was made of peripheral blood. The receptors were gathered from a man aged 55-75 years who had recovered from COVID-19.

The chain uses TRBV19 and TRBJ1-1; TRBD1 matches 8 bases. This CDR3 contains 18 residues. Germline values: CDR1 LNHDA, CDR2 SQIVND (reference sequence). The J segment lost 3 bases and the V segment lost 5 bases, leaving 17 bases of the junction unmatched. CDR3 sequence (DNA): TGTGCCAGTAGTCGATCGGCAGGGGGCAGGTCAGGGGACACTGAAGCTTTCTTT. Translated, it gives CASSRSAGGRSGDTEAFF.

This chain uses TRBV20-1 with TRBJ1-1, with D maybe TRBD1 (6 bases). Germline V CDR1 and CDR2: DFQATT, SNEGSKA (reference sequence). The length of the CDR3 is 11 residues. The CDR3 loop is CRSEGGTEAFF. The CDR3, as DNA: TGCAGGTCCGAAGGGGGCACTGAAGCTTTCTTT.

The chain joins TRBV10-1 to TRBJ2-7; 10 positions match TRBD1. This CDR3 comprises 15 residues. V shed 1 base, J shed 7 bases, and the junction held 7 bases outside the gene matches. The V gene's germline CDR1 is WNHNN and CDR2 SYGVQD (reference sequence). CDR3 sequence reads: CASSEWDRGRGEQYF. The CDR3 bases are TGCGCCAGCAGTGAGTGGGACAGGGGACGTGGGGAGCAGTACTTC.

J is TRBJ1-6 and V is TRBV25-1; D not resolved. Germline CDR1 and CDR2: MGHDK and SYGVNS. The CDR3 is 12 amino acids. V was pared by 8 bases and J by 6 bases, with 8 bases between. This CDR3 reads CASREGNSPLHF. DNA for the CDR3: TGTGCCAGCCGCGAGGGTAATTCACCCCTCCACTTT.

This chain uses TRBV4-2 with TRBJ2-7; D is ambiguous. Trimming pared 1 base from V and 4 bases from J, leaving 5 bases between. Germline lookup yields CDR1 LGHNA and CDR2 YNFKEQ. This CDR3 is 12 amino acids long. CDR3 nucleotides: TGTGCCAGCAGCCAAGGGGCGTACGAGCAGTACTTC. Encoded protein: CASSQGAYEQYF.

The V gene is TRBV14, the J gene TRBJ1-6, with a weak D call TRBD1 (5 bases). Germline values: CDR1 SGHDN, CDR2 FVKESK. The CDR3 extends over 13 amino acids. V lost 11 bases and J lost 7, with 15 bases in between. CDR3 DNA sequence: TGTGCCGTACAGGACCACCCCAATTCACCCCTCCACTTT. It encodes CAVQDHPNSPLHF.

This clone was counted only a few times. The J gene is TRBJ1-3, the V gene TRBV3-1 (or the pseudogene TRBV3-2); no clear D. The CDR3 totals 14 residues. CDR1 and CDR2 from the germline V gene are LGHDT and YNNKEL (reference sequence). Trimming stripped 0 bases from V and 7 bases from J, with 10 bases between. CDR3 sequence: CASSQEGGGNTIYF. CDR3 DNA sequence: TGTGCCAGCAGCCAAGAAGGAGGAGGGAACACCATATATTTT.

CDR3 DNA: TGTGCCAGCAGCTTCGAGGGAACAGGGGAATCCTACGAGCAGTACTTC. Translation: CASSFEGTGESYEQYF. The chain couples TRBV13 to TRBJ2-7; 7 positions agree with TRBD1. Unmatched junction bases numbered 9, after V lost 3 bases and J lost 1 base. The CDR3 spans 16 residues. The V gene's germline CDR1 is PRHDT and CDR2 FYEKMQ (reference sequence).

The rearrangement links TRBV30 to TRBJ2-7; 8 bases are a match to TRBD1. V lost 5 bases to trimming and J lost 0 bases; unmatched junction nucleotides: 6. In germline, CDR1 is GTSNPN, CDR2 SVGIG (reference sequence). The CDR3 is made up of 14 amino acids. The CDR3 bases are TGTGCCTGGGGAACCGGGACAGGCTCCTACGAGCAGTACTTC. It specifies CAWGTGTGSYEQYF. The whole variable domain, filled in from reference TRBV30 and TRBJ2-7, reads SQTIHQWPATLVQPVGSPLSLECTVEGTSNPNLYWYRQAAGRGLQLLFYSVGIGQISSEVPQNLSASRPQDRQFILSSKKLLLSDSGFYLCAWGTGTGSYEQYFGPGTRLTVT.

The rearrangement uses TRBV14 and TRBJ2-1; 8 positions match TRBD1. There are 15 residues in the CDR3. Losses at the gene ends were 4 bases for V and 15 bases for J; bases not matched to a gene: 17. Germline V gene lookup returns CDR1 SGHDN and CDR2 FVKESK. The chain's CDR3 is CASSPTRTGSLGRFF. The DNA of the CDR3 is TGTGCCAGCAGCCCTACGAGGACAGGGTCTCTTGGCCGGTTCTTC.

V gene TRBV19 combines with J gene TRBJ2-5; D remains unclear. Germline V gene data show CDR1 as LNHDA and CDR2 as SQIVND (reference sequence). With 4 bases removed from V and 1 base from J, the gap between germline ends came to 16 bases. The CDR3 is made up of 16 amino acids. CDR3 sequence reads: CASSRVFGSVQETQYF. The DNA of the CDR3 is TGTGCCAGTAGTAGGGTCTTCGGGTCTGTCCAAGAGACCCAGTACTTC.

The rearrangement uses TRBV6-5 and TRBJ1-4, with TRBD1 matching 9 bases. This CDR3 is built from 14 residues. Germline CDR1 reads MNHEY; CDR2 reads SVGAGI. Unmatched junction bases numbered 8, after V lost 7 bases and J lost 8 bases. CDR3 DNA: TGTGCCAGCAAGTTACAGGACAGGGGAGAAAAACTGTTTTTT. Encoded protein: CASKLQDRGEKLFF.

On this clone: At one end, the junction sequence differs from germline, possibly due to a read error. The chain has TRBV7-7 and TRBJ2-5; 15 bases line up with TRBD2. The CDR3 runs to 17 residues. Germline assignment: CDR1 SSHAT and CDR2 FNYEAQ (reference sequence). CDR3 loop: CASSQGTSGGIRETQYF. CDR3 bases: TGTGCTAGCAGCCAAGGGACTAGCGGGGGGATTCGGGAGACCCAGTACTTC.

The chain employs TRBV23-1 and TRBJ1-4; 7 positions match TRBD1. TRBV23-1 is treated as an ORF (open reading frame) with a function not yet certain. The CDR3 extends over 16 amino acids. V trimming: 3 bases; J trimming: 3 bases; junction bases outside the gene matches: 7. The chain's CDR3 is CASSHPDRVANEKLFF. The CDR3 DNA sequence: TGCGCCAGCAGTCATCCAGACAGGGTAGCTAATGAAAAACTGTTTTTT.

The genes are TRBV5-1 and TRBJ2-2; D not certain. V was cut by 4 bases and J by 4 bases, with 17 bases left in between. The CDR3 is 16 residues long. In germline, CDR1 is SGHRS, CDR2 YFSETQ. The CDR3 nucleotides read TGCGCCAGCAGCCTAGACTTAAGAGTCCCCACCGGGGAGCTGTTTTTT. As protein: CASSLDLRVPTGELFF.

This chain connects TRBV19 to TRBJ2-1; 12 positions agree with TRBD2. The CDR3 sequence is 17 residues long. Germline values: CDR1 LNHDA, CDR2 SQIVND (reference sequence). V gave up 6 bases and J gave up 9 bases; unmatched junction bases: 15. The CDR3 DNA reads TGTGCCAGTAGCCCACAAGCTAGCGGGGGGGCCTCTAGTGAGCAGTTCTTC. Protein sequence: CASSPQASGGASSEQFF.

This chain uses TRBV5-6 with TRBJ1-1; the match to TRBD1 covers 8 bases. V was clipped by 4 bases and J by 5 bases; unmatched bases: 10. Germline V gene sequence: CDR1 SGHDT, CDR2 YYEEEE. The CDR3 extends over 15 amino acids. The CDR3 reads CASSPFGQGGTEAFF. CDR3 nucleotides: TGTGCCAGCAGCCCATTCGGACAGGGCGGAACTGAAGCTTTCTTT.

This sequence joins TRBV7-2 and TRBJ1-1; TRBD1 matches at 10 bases. The trim removed 1 base at V and 5 bases at J, leaving 10 bases unmatched. The CDR3 runs to 17 residues. Germline V gene data show CDR1 as SGHTA and CDR2 as FQGNSA. CDR3 DNA sequence: TGTGCCAGCAGCTTAGACGACAGGGGGCGGTTGTGGACTGAAGCTTTCTTT. This translates into CASSLDDRGRLWTEAFF.

The chain joins TRBV9 to TRBJ2-1; TRBD2 aligns across 11 bases. Germline V lookup: CDR1 SGDLS, CDR2 YYNGEE. V shed 0 bases and J 8 bases; nucleotides not matched to a gene: 7. The CDR3 is 16 amino acids. DNA of the CDR3: TGTGCCAGCAGCGTAGATAGCGGGGGGGCCATCGATGAGCAGTTCTTC. As protein: CASSVDSGGAIDEQFF.

This chain uses TRBV6-2 or TRBV6-3 with TRBJ2-3; TRBD2 might be the D (6 bases). The germline V and J ends were trimmed by 2 bases and 8 bases, with 11 bases remaining between them. The CDR3 has 13 amino acids. The V gene's germline CDR1 is MNHEY and CDR2 SVGEGT. The chain's CDR3 is CASSYTGLSTQYF. The DNA for the CDR3 is TGTGCCAGCAGTTACACCGGACTATCTACGCAGTATTTT.

The chain is built from TRBV30 and TRBJ1-3; D may be TRBD1 (5 bases). V lost 0 bases, J lost 0 bases, and 9 bases lay in between. CDR3 length: 15 amino acids. CDR1 is GTSNPN, CDR2 SVGIG, per germline (reference sequence). CDR3 in amino acids: CAWSVGRNSGNTIYF. The CDR3 nucleotides read TGTGCCTGGAGTGTGGGGCGGAACTCTGGAAACACCATATATTTT.

V is TRBV27 and J is TRBJ1-1, with 7 bases that match TRBD1. The germline V gene encodes CDR1 MNHEY and CDR2 SMNVEV (reference sequence). Unmatched junction bases numbered 11, after V lost 7 bases and J lost 9 bases. This CDR3 is 13 amino acids long. The DNA for the CDR3 is TGTGCCAGCAACAACAGGGGCCTCGGGAAAGCTTTCTTT. Translated, it gives CASNNRGLGKAFF.